This section outlines one TCR beta chain sequence together with its context. Its antigen specificity is not known. Base-call qualities are not available, and no considerably larger clone is one nucleotide away. This sample was taken from a study of CD8 T cells in Susac syndrome (dated by TCRdb to about 2019). With respect to the entire study: Whether CD8+ T cell activation and differentiation in Susac syndrome was antigen driven was tested using repertoire sequencing.

Peripheral blood CD8+ and CD4+ T cells from healthy donors, Susac syndrome patients and multiple sclerosis patients were profiled using high-throughput TCR beta sequencing. Healthy donors were age- and sex-matched controls. CD8+ TEMRA cells were enriched by FACS, while bulk CD8+ and CD4+ T cells were purified by magnetic negative isolation. Blood was collected in EDTA tubes and processed within 24 hours, with PBMCs isolated through density gradient centrifugation. PBMCs destined for TCR sequencing were cryopreserved in liquid nitrogen and later thawed in a 37 °C water bath. The sorted or isolated CD4+, CD8+ and CD8+ TEMRA cells had a purity of 90% or higher. Overall study results and their limits: The study acknowledged that relatively few individuals were included in the TCR sequencing and HLA analysis.

RNA was extracted using the RNeasy kit, and roughly 0.45 to 1 microgram was reverse transcribed with random hexamers. The immunoSEQ multiplex PCR assay, covering 54 Vbeta and 13 Jbeta segments, was used to amplify TCR beta CDR3 regions. PCR amplification bias was corrected by using a synthetic template baseline for primer optimization and computational correction. In the original analysis: Reads were annotated to V, D and J genes according to IMGT and were analyzed with immunoSEQ Analyzer, with only productive sequences retained. To calculate clonality, Shannon entropy was normalized by log2 of the number of productive unique sequences and then subtracted from one. For each patient and control, public and private clones were evaluated within the 100 most prevalent clones. Susac-specific clones were defined as absent from healthy and MS cohorts, around 980 published viral clones and other ImmuneACCESS disease sequences. TCRdb redid the processing of the public reads, applying fastp at Q25 and MiXCR, and retained in-frame beta chains. For every CDR3 protein sequence, its rows merge into one entry that carries the most common genes and DNA. TCRdb assigned the V and J calls; the authors' analysis was not used. This sample holds roughly 120,000 distinct CDR3 sequences; about 93% were observed only once. Jointly, the top ten make up about 0.089% of the sample.

The sequenced material came from CD4+ T cells from PBMCs. The sequence came from a human donor in good health.

CDR3 region: CASSRAGGEQYF. The nucleotides read TGTGCCAGCAGCCGCGCGGGAGGCGAGCAGTACTTC. The receptor chain draws on TRBV6-5 and TRBJ2-7; TRBD2 lines up with 8 middle nucleotides. Here V drops 6 bases and J drops 6 bases, and the junction holds 4 bases not matched to any gene. The germline V gene specifies MNHEY as CDR1 and SVGAGI as CDR2. There are 12 amino acids in the CDR3, from cysteine to phenylalanine inclusive. Only the CDR3 DNA is retained, 36 bases long and in frame from the first base.